The 13 T cell receptor beta chains listed next were all sequenced from one sample in a study of CD8+CD57+ T cells in acquired aplastic anemia. Genomic DNA acted as the template from which TCR beta VDJ combination and CDR3 sequence profiling were carried out. TCRdb re-analysed the reads in MiXCR, keeping a single row per CDR3 protein. The sample has roughly 300,000 distinct CDR3 sequences, about 56% seen once. Sequenced: sorted CD4+, CD8+, or CD8+CD57+ T cells (not recorded which) from PBMCs. These receptors all stem from a human donor with severe aplastic anemia or a healthy control (not recorded which).

A word on this clonotype: At one end, the junction sequence differs from germline, possibly due to a read error. This chain uses TRBV24-1 with TRBJ2-7; 10 positions agree with TRBD1. Germline CDR1 KGHDR, CDR2 SFDVKD. This CDR3 spans 16 amino acids. The CDR3 nucleotides read TGTGCCAGCAGTTACGCGGACAGGGGGACGCTCTACGAGCAGTACTTC. Its protein product is CASSYADRGTLYEQYF.

This sequence joins TRBV29-1 and TRBJ2-5; a possible D gene is TRBD1 (5 bases). Germline V gives CDR1 SQVTM, CDR2 ANQGSEA. The germline V and J ends were trimmed by 8 bases and 0 bases, with 13 bases remaining between them. The length of the CDR3 is 13 residues. CDR3: CSSERQYQETQYF. CDR3 sequence (DNA): TGCAGCAGTGAACGACAGTACCAAGAGACCCAGTACTTC.

Points on this clonotype: The germline gene is not matched at one end of the junction; a read error may be the cause. The genes are TRBV20-1 and TRBJ1-4; D uncertain. This CDR3 comprises 13 residues. CDR1 and CDR2 from the germline V gene are DFQATT and SNEGSKA (reference sequence). The CDR3 DNA sequence: TGCAGTGTCCCAGGACGGAATAATGAAAAACTGTCTTTT. Translating it yields CSVPGRNNEKLSF.

This clonotype has a single count. The rearrangement links TRBV14 to TRBJ2-3, with 13 nucleotides matching TRBD2. The CDR3 contains 16 residues. CDR1 SGHDN and CDR2 FVKESK come from the germline V gene. J gave up 4 bases and V 1 base, and 2 bases lay outside the gene matches. CDR3 DNA sequence: TGTGCCAGCAGCCAAGGGACTAGCGGGGGATCAGATACGCAGTATTTT. This translates into CASSQGTSGGSDTQYF.

This sequence joins TRBV7-9 and TRBJ2-5, with 8 bases lining up with TRBD2. CDR1 and CDR2 (germline): SEHNR, FQNEAQ (reference sequence). This CDR3 contains 14 residues. Trimming took 5 bases from V and 4 from J; bases not matched to a gene: 6. DNA for the CDR3: TGTGCCAGCAGCACGCGGGAGGTTCGAGAGACCCAGTACTTC. It codes for CASSTREVRETQYF.

The V gene is TRBV14, the J gene TRBJ2-3, with D unresolved. V shed 0 bases and J shed 0 bases, with 13 bases lying between them. Germline V lookup: CDR1 SGHDN, CDR2 FVKESK. The CDR3 covers 17 residues. The CDR3 nucleotides are TGTGCCAGCAGCCAAGACATCTTTAGCACCAGCACAGATACGCAGTATTTT. It encodes CASSQDIFSTSTDTQYF.

The J gene is TRBJ1-2, the V gene TRBV4-3; D gene uncertain. Between the trimmed V and J ends, which lost 0 bases and 4 bases, there was a span of 6 bases. There are 13 residues in the CDR3. Per germline, CDR1 LGHNA and CDR2 YSLEER. CDR3 nucleotide sequence: TGCGCCAGCAGCCAAGATGGAACCTATGGCTACACCTTC. This sequence encodes CASSQDGTYGYTF.

This clonotype came up a few times. Since a much larger clone is just one base distant, this may be a read error. The rearrangement links TRBV7-3 to TRBJ2-1; 13 bases align to TRBD2. This CDR3 spans 14 amino acids. CDR1 is SGHTA, CDR2 FQGTGA, per germline. V trimming: 9 bases; J trimming: 7 bases; junction bases outside the gene matches: 6. For the CDR3, the DNA is TGTGCCAGTAGACTAGCGGGGGGCCTAAATGAGCAGTTCTTC. Translation gives CASRLAGGLNEQFF.

The chain couples TRBV7-6 to TRBJ2-5; 9 nucleotides line up with TRBD2. The CDR3 contains 16 residues. V was clipped by 7 bases and J by 5 bases; unmatched bases: 14. Germline assignment: CDR1 SGHVS and CDR2 FNYEAQ. CDR3 DNA sequence: TGTGCCAGCAACCTAGGGGGCGGGGGGGCCCCGGAGACCCAGTACTTC. This gives the protein CASNLGGGGAPETQYF.

The rearrangement links TRBV7-3 to TRBJ1-6; D is ambiguous. This CDR3 is built from 15 residues. V was cut by 2 bases and J by 6 bases, with 11 bases left in between. CDR1 is SGHTA and CDR2 is FQGTGA in the germline V gene. Here the CDR3 DNA reads TGTGCCAGCAGCTTATTGGCAGAGGGTAATTCACCCCTCCACTTT. As protein: CASSLLAEGNSPLHF.

The V and J genes are TRBV20-1 and TRBJ2-5; TRBD2 matches 11 bases. The CDR3 extends over 15 amino acids. Germline lookup yields CDR1 DFQATT and CDR2 SNEGSKA (reference sequence). The V and J ends lost 6 bases and 4 bases, in that order; junction bases with no gene match: 10. CDR3 residues: CSAHFSGGARETQYF. CDR3 in DNA: TGCAGTGCCCATTTTAGCGGGGGGGCCAGAGAGACCCAGTACTTC.

V is TRBV29-1 and J is TRBJ2-7, with TRBD1 matching 9 bases. This CDR3 is 14 amino acids long. Germline-derived CDR1 and CDR2 are SQVTM and ANQGSEA. J was trimmed by 6 bases and V by 5 bases; bases with no gene match: 11. CDR3 region: CSVRPGQGGLEQYF. The DNA for the CDR3 is TGCAGCGTTAGACCGGGACAGGGAGGCCTCGAGCAGTACTTC.

The rearrangement links TRBV10-3 to TRBJ2-3, with a possible D match to TRBD2 (6 bases). V lost 4 bases and J 2 bases, leaving 7 bases between the germline ends. Germline assignment: CDR1 ENHRY and CDR2 SYGVKD. This CDR3 is built from 13 residues. The DNA for the CDR3 is TGTGCCATCAGTGGGGGGGACACAGATACGCAGTATTTT. Amino acids: CAISGGDTDTQYF.